This T cell receptor beta chain was identified in a study of blood T cell repertoires in COVID-19 (TCRdb year 2020). For the study in its entirety: Samples from collaborators originated in the United States, Italy and Spain and spanned both the acute and convalescent phases of COVID-19. The prospective study material was composed of cDNA or gDNA derived from T cells, B-cell-depleted T cells, or PBMCs. Subjects who had been exposed to COVID-19, were actively infected with it, or had recovered from it provided the deeply sampled blood TCRbeta repertoires that made up the dataset. A freely available public database, intended as a resource for researchers studying the immune response to SARS-CoV-2, is where the repertoires were released. The samples were drawn from two sources: the first 160 participants of the ongoing ImmuneRACE study, and approximately 1,300 subjects contributed by 6 global collaborators. Nearly every sample came with metadata listing a de-identified subject ID, COVID-19 status, age in years and sex. Where HLA class I and class II types were available, the types were taken from metadata supplied by the sample provider, not from assay-based typing.

The immunoSEQ Assay, a bias-controlled multiplex PCR, was used to amplify TCRbeta CDR3 regions from genomic DNA. The source study handled its data this way. Nucleated cell counts per sample were estimated from amplification of reference gene primers within the assay. Sequence reads were collapsed and filtered to measure the absolute abundance of every unique TCRbeta CDR3 rearrangement. For each sample, productive Simpson clonality was calculated as the square root of Simpson's diversity index across productive rearrangements. Not all clones reach the TCRdb copy of this immuneACCESS table, which keeps in-frame sequences only. Checked studies attribute under half of the gap to unresolved V genes and leave the rest unexplained. D and trimming come from the DNA, and the V and J calls and clone size come from that table. In all, the sample holds about 220,000 clones, and approximately 81% of those were seen once. Of the sample, 20% falls within the top ten clones.

Measured from the cysteine to the phenylalanine, the CDR3 is 15 residues long. The only DNA kept is the CDR3, 45 bases in frame from the first base. Taken from the germline V gene, the CDR1 and CDR2 loops are SQVTM and ANQGSEA. V and J are trimmed by 7 bases and 1 base, and the gene matches miss 5 bases of the junction. In the case of this clone: What this receptor recognizes is not known. Per-base qualities were not stored, and no clone one base away is much larger.

Findings and caveats that apply to the study as a whole: The amount of clinical and demographic metadata varied by source and participant and was provided uncurated.

Collaborating institutions collected whole blood in K2EDTA tubes following their own protocols. Collaborator samples were shipped for TCRbeta analysis as frozen whole blood, isolated PBMCs, or DNA extracted from either sample type. The TCR originated in a young man with active or convalescent COVID-19. The sample comprised peripheral blood. The rearrangement combines TRBV29-1 with TRBJ2-3; TRBD2 agrees with 13 junctional bases. The DNA sequence is as follows: TGCAGCGCCTGGACTAGCGGGAGAGGCACAGATACGCAGTATTTT. Its product reads: CSAWTSGRGTDTQYF.